The entry below gives a single T cell receptor (beta chain) sequence along with its context. Its antigen is not known. MiXCR, applied by TCRdb to the reads, yields one record per CDR3 protein. This sample has just over 300,000 distinct CDR3 sequences; under 20% occur once, and the top ten carry 12%. This CDR3 contains 14 residues. J gave up 3 bases and V 6 bases, and 6 bases lay outside the gene matches. Germline V lookup: CDR1 MNHEY, CDR2 SVGAGI. This record comes from a study of T cell repertoires in cytomegalovirus infection. Study background: Shared public TCR beta signatures pointed to both CMV infection and a matching HLA type. Whole-study findings and limits: HLA-C-restricted CMV clonotypes gave the most frequent clonotype in two of eight donors.

Input material: PBMCs. The sequence derives from a human donor in good health (CMV status not recorded). Some clones in this sample may be carry-over from other donors' samples. The chain uses TRBV6-5 and TRBJ2-7; 9 bases map to TRBD1. The CDR3 sequence: CASRETGGDYEQYF. Here the CDR3 DNA reads TGTGCCAGCAGGGAGACAGGGGGGGACTACGAGCAGTACTTC.